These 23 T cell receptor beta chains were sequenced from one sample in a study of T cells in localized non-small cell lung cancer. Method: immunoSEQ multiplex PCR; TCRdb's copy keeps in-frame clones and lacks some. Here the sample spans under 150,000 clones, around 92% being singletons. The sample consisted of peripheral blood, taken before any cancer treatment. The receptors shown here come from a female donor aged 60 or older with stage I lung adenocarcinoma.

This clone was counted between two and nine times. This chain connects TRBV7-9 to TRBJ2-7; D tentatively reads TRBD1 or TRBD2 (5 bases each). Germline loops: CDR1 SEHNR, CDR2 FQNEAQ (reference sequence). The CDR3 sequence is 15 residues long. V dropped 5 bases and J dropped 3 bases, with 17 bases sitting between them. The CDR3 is CASSPSGPNFYEQYF. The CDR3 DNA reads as TGTGCCAGCAGCCCCTCGGGACCCAACTTCTACGAGCAGTACTTC.

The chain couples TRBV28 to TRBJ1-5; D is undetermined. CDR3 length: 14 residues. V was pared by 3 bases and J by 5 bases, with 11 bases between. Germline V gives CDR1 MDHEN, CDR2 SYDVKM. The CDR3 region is CASSFMVRDQPQHF. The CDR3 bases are TGTGCCAGCAGTTTCATGGTACGGGATCAGCCCCAGCATTTT.

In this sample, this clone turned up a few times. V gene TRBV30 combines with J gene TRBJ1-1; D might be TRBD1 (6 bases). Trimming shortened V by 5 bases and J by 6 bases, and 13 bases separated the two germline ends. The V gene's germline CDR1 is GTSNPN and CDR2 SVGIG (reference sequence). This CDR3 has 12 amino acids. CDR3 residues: CAWSKGGSEAFF. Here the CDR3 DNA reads TGTGCCTGGTCGAAGGGGGGCTCTGAAGCTTTCTTT.

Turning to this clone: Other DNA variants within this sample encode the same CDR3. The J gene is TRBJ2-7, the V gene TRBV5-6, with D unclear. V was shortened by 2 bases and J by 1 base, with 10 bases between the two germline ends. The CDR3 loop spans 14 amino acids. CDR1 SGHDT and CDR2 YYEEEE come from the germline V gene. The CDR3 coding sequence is TGTGCCAGCAGCTTACTTCCTACATCCTACGAGCAGTACTTC. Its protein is CASSLLPTSYEQYF.

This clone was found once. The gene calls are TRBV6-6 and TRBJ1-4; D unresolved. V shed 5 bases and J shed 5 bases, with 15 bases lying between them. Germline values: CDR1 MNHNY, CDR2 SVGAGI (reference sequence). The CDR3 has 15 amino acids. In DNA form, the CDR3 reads TGTGCCAGCAGTCCTCCTAGTGGCCCAAATGAAAAACTGTTTTTT. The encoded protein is CASSPPSGPNEKLFF.

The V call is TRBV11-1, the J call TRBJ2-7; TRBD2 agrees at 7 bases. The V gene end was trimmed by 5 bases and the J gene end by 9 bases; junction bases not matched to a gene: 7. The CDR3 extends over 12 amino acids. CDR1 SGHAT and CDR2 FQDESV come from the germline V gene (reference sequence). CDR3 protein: CASSPRASGQYF. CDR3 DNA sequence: TGTGCCAGCAGCCCCAGGGCTAGCGGGCAGTACTTC.

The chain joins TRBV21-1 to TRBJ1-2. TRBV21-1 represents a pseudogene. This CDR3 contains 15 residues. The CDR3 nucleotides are TGTGCCAGCAGCAAGGAGCTATGGGGGGCGGGTGGCTACACCTTC. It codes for CASSKELWGAGGYTF.

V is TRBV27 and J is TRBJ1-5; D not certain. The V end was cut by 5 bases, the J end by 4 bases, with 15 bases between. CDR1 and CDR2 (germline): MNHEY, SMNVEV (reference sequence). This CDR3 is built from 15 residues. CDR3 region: CASSHAGPTNQPQHF. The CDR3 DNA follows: TGTGCCAGCAGTCATGCGGGCCCCACAAATCAGCCCCAGCATTTT.

CDR3 bases: TGTGCCTGGAGGGGGGCTAGCGGGAGACCAGACCAAGAGACCCAGTACTTC. Translating gives CAWRGASGRPDQETQYF. The V call is TRBV30, the J call TRBJ2-5; 10 nucleotides line up with TRBD2. The germline V gene encodes CDR1 GTSNPN and CDR2 SVGIG (reference sequence). The CDR3 has 17 residues. V trimming: 3 bases; J trimming: 0 bases; junction bases outside the gene matches: 10.

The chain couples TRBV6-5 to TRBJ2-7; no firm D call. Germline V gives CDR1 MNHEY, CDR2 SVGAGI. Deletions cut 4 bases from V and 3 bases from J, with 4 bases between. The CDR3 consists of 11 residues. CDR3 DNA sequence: TGTGCCAGCAGTTCCAACTACGAGCAGTACTTC. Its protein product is CASSSNYEQYF.

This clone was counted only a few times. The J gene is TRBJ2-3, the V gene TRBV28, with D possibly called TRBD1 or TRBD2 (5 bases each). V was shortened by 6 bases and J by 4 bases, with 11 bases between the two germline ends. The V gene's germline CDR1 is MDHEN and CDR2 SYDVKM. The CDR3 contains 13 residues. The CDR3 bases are TGTGCCAGCAGGGGGGTGAACGCAGATACGCAGTATTTT. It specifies CASRGVNADTQYF.

CDR3 DNA: TGTGCCAGCAGCTTACGCAGCACCGGGACAGGGGCGAGCGGGGAGCTGTTTTTT. Protein product: CASSLRSTGTGASGELFF. This sequence joins TRBV7-8 and TRBJ2-2; 10 bases map to TRBD1. V lost 2 bases to trimming and J lost 7 bases; unmatched junction nucleotides: 13. Germline CDR1 reads SGHVS; CDR2 reads FQNEAQ. This CDR3 is 18 amino acids long.

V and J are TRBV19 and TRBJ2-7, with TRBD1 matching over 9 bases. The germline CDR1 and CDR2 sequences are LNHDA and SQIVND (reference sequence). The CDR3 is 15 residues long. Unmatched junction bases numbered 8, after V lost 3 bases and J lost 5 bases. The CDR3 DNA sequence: TGTGCCAGTAGTATGGTTGGGACAGGGAGCCACGAGCAGTACTTC. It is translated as CASSMVGTGSHEQYF. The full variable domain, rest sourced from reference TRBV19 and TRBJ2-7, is DGGITQSPKYLFRKEGQNVTLSCEQNLNHDAMYWYRQDPGQGLRLIYYSQIVNDFQKGDIAEGYSVSREKKESFPLTVTSAQKNPTAFYLCASSMVGTGSHEQYFGPGTRLTVT.

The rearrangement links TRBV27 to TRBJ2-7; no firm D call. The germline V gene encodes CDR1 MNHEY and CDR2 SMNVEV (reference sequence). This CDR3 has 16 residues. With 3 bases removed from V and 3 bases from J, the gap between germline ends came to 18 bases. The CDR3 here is CASSFGTDPRLYEQYF. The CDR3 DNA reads TGTGCCAGCAGTTTTGGTACAGATCCACGGCTCTACGAGCAGTACTTC.

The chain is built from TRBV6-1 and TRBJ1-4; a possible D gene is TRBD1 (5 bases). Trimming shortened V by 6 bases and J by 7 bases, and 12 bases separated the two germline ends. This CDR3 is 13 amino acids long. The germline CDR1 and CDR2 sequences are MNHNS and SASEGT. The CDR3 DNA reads TGTGCCAGCAGGGCCCTGGGGGGTGAAAAACTGTTTTTT. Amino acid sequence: CASRALGGEKLFF.

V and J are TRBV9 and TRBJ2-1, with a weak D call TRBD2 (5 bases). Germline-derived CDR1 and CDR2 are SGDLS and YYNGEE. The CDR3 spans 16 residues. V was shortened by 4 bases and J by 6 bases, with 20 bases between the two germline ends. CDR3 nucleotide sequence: TGTGCCAGCAGCTCTCAACTAGTGACAATTACCAATGAGCAGTTCTTC. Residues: CASSSQLVTITNEQFF.

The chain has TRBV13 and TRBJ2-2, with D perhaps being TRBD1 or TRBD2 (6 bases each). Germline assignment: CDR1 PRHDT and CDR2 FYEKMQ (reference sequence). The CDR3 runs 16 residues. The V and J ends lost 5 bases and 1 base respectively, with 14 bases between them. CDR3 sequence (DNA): TGTGCCAGCAGCCCCCGCGGAGGGGGGAACACCGGGGAGCTGTTTTTT. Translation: CASSPRGGGNTGELFF. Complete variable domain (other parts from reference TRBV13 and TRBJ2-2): AAGVIQSPRHLIKEKRETATLKCYPIPRHDTVYWYQQGPGQDPQFLISFYEKMQSDKGSIPDRFSAQQFSDYHSELNMSSLELGDSALYFCASSPRGGGNTGELFFGEGSRLTVL.

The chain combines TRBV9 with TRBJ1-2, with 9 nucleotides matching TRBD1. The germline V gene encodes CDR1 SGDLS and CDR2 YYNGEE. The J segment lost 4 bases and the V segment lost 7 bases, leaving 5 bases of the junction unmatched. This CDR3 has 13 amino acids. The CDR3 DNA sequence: TGTGCCAGCGTGGACAGGGGCTCCTATGGCTACACCTTC. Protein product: CASVDRGSYGYTF.

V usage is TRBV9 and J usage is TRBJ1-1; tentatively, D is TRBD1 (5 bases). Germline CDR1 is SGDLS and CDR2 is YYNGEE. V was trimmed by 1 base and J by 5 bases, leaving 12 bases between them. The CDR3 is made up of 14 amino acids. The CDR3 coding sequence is TGTGCCAGCAGCGTACGGGGGAGTGAAACTGAAGCTTTCTTT. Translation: CASSVRGSETEAFF.

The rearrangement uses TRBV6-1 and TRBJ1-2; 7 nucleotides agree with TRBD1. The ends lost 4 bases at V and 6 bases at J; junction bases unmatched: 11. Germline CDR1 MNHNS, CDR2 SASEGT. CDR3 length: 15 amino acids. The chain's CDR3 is CASSASQQGRNGYTF. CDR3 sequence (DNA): TGTGCCAGCAGTGCGTCTCAACAGGGGAGGAATGGCTACACCTTC.

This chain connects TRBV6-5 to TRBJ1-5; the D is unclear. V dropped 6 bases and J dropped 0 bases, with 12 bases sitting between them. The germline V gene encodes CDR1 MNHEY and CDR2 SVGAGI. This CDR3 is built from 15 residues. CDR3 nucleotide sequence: TGTGCCAGCAGATCGACACTCCTTAGCAATCAGCCCCAGCATTTT. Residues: CASRSTLLSNQPQHF.

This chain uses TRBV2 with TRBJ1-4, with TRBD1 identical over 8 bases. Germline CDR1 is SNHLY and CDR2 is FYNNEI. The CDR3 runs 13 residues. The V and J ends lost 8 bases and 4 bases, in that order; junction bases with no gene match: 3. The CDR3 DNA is TGTGCCAGCGAGGGACAGGTTAATGAAAAACTGTTTTTT. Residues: CASEGQVNEKLFF.

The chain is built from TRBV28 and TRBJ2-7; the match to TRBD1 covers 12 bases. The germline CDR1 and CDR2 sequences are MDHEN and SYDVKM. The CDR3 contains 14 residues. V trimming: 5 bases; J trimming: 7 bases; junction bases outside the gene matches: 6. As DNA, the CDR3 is TGTGCCAGCAGTCGGGACAGGGGGCTGGGGGAGCAGTACTTC. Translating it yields CASSRDRGLGEQYF.